The 10 T cell receptor beta chains given below trace back to one sample, sequenced in a study of T cell repertoires in ileal Crohn's disease. Sequencing was performed with immunoSEQ multiplex PCR; in TCRdb, only in-frame clones are kept and a portion is missing. The sample includes some 4,000 clones, about four fifths seen only once; the top ten take 7% to 8%. The sequencing input was ileal tissue. These receptor sequences come from an adult with Crohn's disease.

The V call is TRBV7-9, the J call TRBJ1-1; D is unclear. V dropped 6 bases and J dropped 1 base, with 6 bases sitting between them. Germline CDR1 is SEHNR and CDR2 is FQNEAQ (reference sequence). The length of the CDR3 is 12 residues. The CDR3 nucleotides read TGTGCCAGCAGACTACAGAACACTGAAGCTTTCTTT. Encoded protein: CASRLQNTEAFF. The full variable domain, with the rest looked up from reference TRBV7-9 and TRBJ1-1, is DTGVSQNPRHKITKRGQNVTFRCDPISEHNRLYWYRQTLGQGPEFLTYFQNEAQLEKSRLLSDRFSAERPKGSFSTLEIQRTEQGDSAMYLCASRLQNTEAFFGQGTRLTVV.

The J gene is TRBJ2-7, the V gene TRBV10-3; weak D call: TRBD2 (6 bases). V lost 8 bases and J 3 bases, leaving 8 bases between the germline ends. The CDR3 runs 11 residues. Germline assignment: CDR1 ENHRY and CDR2 SYGVKD. The CDR3 spells CAIAGGYEQYF. CDR3 coding DNA: TGTGCCATCGCCGGGGGCTACGAGCAGTACTTC.

The gene calls are TRBV11-3 and TRBJ2-3, with 9 bases identical to TRBD2. The CDR3 has 19 residues. Trimming at V came to 0 bases and at J to 5 bases, leaving 15 bases not matched to a gene. Germline lookup yields CDR1 SGHNT and CDR2 YENEEA. The CDR3 spells CASSLDFSVAGGKEDTQYF. DNA for the CDR3: TGTGCCAGCAGCTTAGATTTTAGTGTCGCGGGGGGGAAGGAAGATACGCAGTATTTT.

A single count supports this clone. The rearrangement uses TRBV5-6 and TRBJ2-1, with D possibly being TRBD2 (6 bases). The CDR3 has 17 residues. Germline V gene lookup returns CDR1 SGHDT and CDR2 YYEEEE. Trimming left V 0 bases short and J 4 bases short, with 17 bases between. This CDR3 reads CASSLAAERGSYNEQFF. Written as DNA, the CDR3 is TGTGCCAGCAGCTTGGCAGCTGAACGGGGGAGTTACAATGAGCAGTTCTTC.

The J gene is TRBJ1-1, the V gene TRBV10-3, with 10 bases lining up with TRBD1. This CDR3 has 15 residues. Germline V gene lookup returns CDR1 ENHRY and CDR2 SYGVKD. Trimming at V came to 2 bases and at J to 3 bases, leaving 3 bases not matched to a gene. The CDR3 DNA is TGTGCCATCAGTGAGCGGACAGGGGGGGACACTGAAGCTTTCTTT. Protein sequence: CAISERTGGDTEAFF.

The rearrangement links TRBV7-9 to TRBJ1-1; D uncertain. The V end was cut by 3 bases, the J end by 4 bases, with 9 bases between. Germline CDR1 reads SEHNR; CDR2 reads FQNEAQ (reference sequence). The CDR3 has 13 amino acids. CDR3 sequence (DNA): TGTGCCAGCAGCTTCATAGAGGGCACTGAAGCTTTCTTT. Protein sequence: CASSFIEGTEAFF.

This clone was observed a few times. The CDR3 DNA reads as TGCGCCAGCAGCGGGGGGGGGAGTGAGCAGTTCTTC. Translation gives CASSGGGSEQFF. The rearrangement joins TRBV4-1 to TRBJ2-1; 7 bases fit TRBD2. CDR1 and CDR2 from the germline V gene are MGHRA and YSYEKL. Germline trimming cut 5 bases from V and 9 bases from J; bases unmatched to any gene: 4. The CDR3 runs 12 residues.

The chain recombines TRBV5-1 with TRBJ1-1; a possible D gene is TRBD1 (6 bases). Germline lookup yields CDR1 SGHRS and CDR2 YFSETQ. The CDR3 loop spans 14 amino acids. V lost 2 bases and J 1 base, leaving 9 bases between the germline ends. The CDR3 DNA reads as TGCGCCAGCAGCTTCGGGACACCGAACACTGAAGCTTTCTTT. It specifies CASSFGTPNTEAFF.

The chain combines TRBV7-9 with TRBJ1-1; 7 bases fit TRBD1. V shed 1 base and J 5 bases; nucleotides not matched to a gene: 7. This CDR3 has 15 amino acids. Germline V lookup: CDR1 SEHNR, CDR2 FQNEAQ (reference sequence). CDR3 DNA: TGTGCCAGCAGCTTAGTTGAGGGGGCTGGAACTGAAGCTTTCTTT. Translation gives CASSLVEGAGTEAFF.

This clone was detected only once. This rearrangement joins TRBV11-1 to TRBJ2-5, with D perhaps given as TRBD1 or TRBD2 (5 bases each). The J call may be in error: the DNA end matches TRBJ2-7 better. CDR1 and CDR2 (germline): SGHAT, FQDESV (reference sequence). The CDR3 sequence is 13 residues long. The CDR3 spells CASSLEMGHEQYF. The CDR3 DNA sequence: TGTGCCAGCAGCTTAGAGATGGGACACGAGCAGTACTTC.